The 4 T cell receptor beta chains below were found in one sample sequenced in a study of T cell changes during pregnancy in multiple sclerosis. Profiled with immunoSEQ multiplex PCR; TCRdb holds only in-frame clones, not every one. The profile shows around 65,000 clones, about nine tenths of them singletons. The sequencing here drew on peripheral blood, taken in the first trimester of pregnancy. These receptors were obtained from a female donor in good health, enrolled as a control in a pregnancy study.

The V call is TRBV7-2, the J call TRBJ1-1, with 8 bases that match TRBD1. The germline CDR1 and CDR2 sequences are SGHTA and FQGNSA. The V segment lost 3 bases and the J segment 4 bases; nucleotides outside the gene matches: 4. This CDR3 has 14 residues. CDR3 residues: CASSFKGQGTEAFF. The DNA for the CDR3 is TGTGCCAGCAGCTTTAAAGGACAGGGCACTGAAGCTTTCTTT.

CDR3 region: CASSLTRQGNQPQHF. The CDR3 nucleotides read TGTGCCAGCAGTTTGACCAGACAGGGGAATCAGCCCCAGCATTTT. This chain connects TRBV28 to TRBJ1-5, with TRBD1 matching over 8 bases. Trimming took 3 bases from V and 4 from J; bases not matched to a gene: 5. The CDR3 loop spans 15 amino acids. Germline V gene sequence: CDR1 MDHEN, CDR2 SYDVKM.

This chain connects TRBV2 to TRBJ2-1; 12 nucleotides align to TRBD2. Germline CDR1 SNHLY, CDR2 FYNNEI. The CDR3 is 15 amino acids. V shed 4 bases and J 7 bases; nucleotides not matched to a gene: 5. CDR3 protein: CASSGLAGVNNEQFF. CDR3 coding DNA: TGTGCCAGCAGTGGACTAGCGGGAGTGAATAATGAGCAGTTCTTC.

The count of this clone is one. V gene TRBV11-3 combines with J gene TRBJ1-1; no clear D. V lost 2 bases and J lost 9, with 13 bases in between. In germline, CDR1 is SGHNT, CDR2 YENEEA. CDR3 length: 13 residues. The CDR3 region is CASSLPSHYQAFF. Here the CDR3 DNA reads TGTGCCAGCAGCTTACCTTCCCACTACCAAGCTTTCTTT.